This TCR beta chain was identified in a study of cytomegalovirus exposure and HLA in healthy donors. The germline CDR1 and CDR2 sequences are SNHLY and FYNNEI. CDR3 length: 13 residues. V lost 6 bases and J 4 bases, leaving 12 bases between the germline ends. PCR was performed using 60 Vbeta and 13 Jbeta primers. Clones were read by immunoSEQ multiplex PCR, and TCRdb kept only the in-frame ones, dropping some. The sample has about 130,000 clones; around three quarters are singletons. The receptor's source is a woman in her fifties or sixties in good health and CMV-seropositive. The J gene is TRBJ2-5, the V gene TRBV2; weak D call: TRBD1 (6 bases). Sequenced material: PBMCs. The CDR3 sequence is CASRRGGRETQYF. CDR3 coding DNA: TGTGCCAGCAGGAGAGGGGGTCGAGAGACCCAGTACTTC.